This T cell receptor beta chain came from a study of shared clonotypes between healthy human individuals (dated by TCRdb to 2020 to 2021). Regarding the study in general: A few men and two women, aged 18 to 49 years, made up the cohort. For each donor, CD4 naive and CD4 memory were each run on three plates, CD8 naive on two plates, and CD8 memory on one plate. To estimate repertoire size and how much clonotype sharing occurs between individuals, the study deeply sequenced the blood TCR repertoires of 4 to 6 healthy adults. To increase sequencing depth and limit assay-specific biases, TCR repertoire library preparation and sequencing were carried out by different laboratories using diverse techniques. Per donor, leukapheresis produced somewhere between about 0.94 and 8.9 billion PBMCs. What the research found in general, with its limitations: Higher generation probabilities were observed for clonotypes shared by all four sorted-subset donors than for non-shared clonotypes. Naive subsets generally had larger estimated clonotype richness than memory subsets. Even with the large sequencing depth, rarefaction of the sorted-subset datasets indicated that sequencing was incomplete. When a handful of donors were compared, the shared fraction of clonotypes was 5% to 6.5% for naive CD4, around 4% for naive CD8, more than 2% for memory CD4, and around 0.37% for memory CD8. Because the study included a small number of donors, the genetic and exposure-history diversity represented was limited. Sampling was restricted to blood, and TCR repertoires in tissues likely differ from the TCR repertoires found in blood. Pairwise subsampling led to the expectation that sequencing depth would affect the degree of clonotype sharing among donors.

The CDR3 numbers 16 residues from cysteine through phenylalanine. Only CDR3 DNA remains: 48 bases, in frame from the first base. Relative to germline, V is missing 1 base and J is missing 9 bases, with 8 bases of the junction outside any gene match. CDR1 and CDR2 are drawn from the germline V gene (reference sequence): SEHNR, FQNEAQ. For the CD8 naive samples, CD45RO-negative cells were positively selected for CCR7, yielding a CD45RA+CCR7+ population from which TemRA cells were excluded. The donors were healthy, HIV-negative adults with no recently reported acute infections or vaccinations. Every donor was a Caucasian adult residing in Nashville, Tennessee, USA. Blood was obtained by leukapheresis, after which PBMCs were separated by Ficoll-Histopaque density gradient centrifugation and cryopreserved in liquid nitrogen vapor phase. Analytical flow cytometry was used to check the purity and quantity of each magnetically sorted T cell population. Genomic DNA was isolated from every sorted fraction and measured by UV absorbance on a Nanodrop 2000c.

TCR CDR3 regions were amplified from genomic DNA by multiplex PCR using the deep immunoSEQ assay. Extracted genomic DNA from each cell subset was spread evenly across all wells of several immunoSEQ 96-well plates, with each plate serving as a replicate. For sorted subsets, 200 to 250 ng of genomic DNA, equivalent to about 30,000 T cell genomes, went into each replicate PCR. Purified libraries were measured with a Qubit 3.0 fluorometer, size-checked on a Bioanalyzer 2100, and measured again with the KAPA Library Quantification kit. Every immunoSEQ 96-well plate was sequenced on a dedicated single-read 150-cycle Illumina NextSeq 550 flow cell. As for the authors' bioinformatics: Because the immunoSEQ output held only junctional sequences and lacked quality scores, the filtering could not match the filtering applied to full-length reads. Sequences were annotated with PyIR, a Python wrapper for IgBLAST v1.9, and V/J genes and CDR3 were assigned using IMGT germline references. Any read was removed if the V/J assignment was weak (E-value above 1e-6), the CDR3 was missing, or the read contained stop codons, out-of-frame junctions, or ambiguous translated residues. A V3J clonotype was defined by an identical inferred V gene, J gene, and CDR3 amino acid sequence. Percentage overlap between repertoires was computed as shared unique clonotypes divided by the size of the smaller repertoire. Richness of each repertoire was evaluated using RTK rarefaction, the Chao1 estimator, and Recon v2.1 estimates of unobserved clonotypes. Generation probabilities for all TCRbeta clonotypes obtained by the gDNA method from a handful of donors were computed using OLGA. TCRdb stores this immuneACCESS table with in-frame sequences only. Part of the clones is absent; in the studies checked, under half of the shortfall reflects unresolved V genes, and no reason is known for the rest. V, J and clone size were drawn from that table, and D and trimming were deduced from the DNA. Within this sample are hundreds of thousands of clones, with 95% to 98% of them counted one time only. The top ten clones comprise approximately 0.33% of the sample.

Note on this clone: Its specific antigen is unknown. Within one base of it there is no much larger clone, and no base qualities were kept.

The rearrangement combines TRBV7-9 with TRBJ2-1, and 11 bases in between align with TRBD2. The clonotype was recovered from a man aged 30-40 years in good health. Sequencing was done on a sample of naive CD8+ T cells sorted from blood. Read against the paper, the sample's cell subset or site label means: CD45RA+CCR7+. At the DNA level, the sequence is TGTGCCAGCAGCTTAGGGCTAGCGGGAGGAGTGGGTGAGCAGTTCTTC. It translates to CASSLGLAGGVGEQFF.